The subject of this entry is one TCR beta chain. Its matching antigen is unknown. These data come from a study of immune evolution from preneoplasia to lung adenocarcinoma. In the study overall: HLA loss of heterozygosity: less than 9% AIS, over 12% MIA, over 25% ADC, none AAH. Study results and limitations: Normal lung had highest clonality; later lesions appeared denser, more diverse. KRAS-mutant nodules had the highest T cell clonality.

CDR3 length equals 11 residues. J gave up 6 bases and V 11 bases, and 5 bases lay outside the gene matches. Germline V gene lookup returns CDR1 ENHRY and CDR2 SYGVKD. Only in-frame clones appear in the TCRdb table, and some are missing; sequencing was by immunoSEQ multiplex PCR. The sample carries about 3,700 clones, 65% to 90% recorded once. After pathologic assessment, macro-dissection selected premalignant or tumor cells for extraction. The source is a person aged 50-59 years with lung adenocarcinoma. The sequencing input was FFPE invasive lung adenocarcinoma tissue. This sequence joins TRBV10-3 and TRBJ1-2, with TRBD1 identical over 8 bases. The CDR3 sequence: CAVGQGHGYTF. CDR3 DNA sequence: TGTGCCGTCGGACAGGGCCATGGCTACACCTTC.